A single sample is the source of the 21 T cell receptor beta chains below, sequenced in a study of cytomegalovirus exposure and HLA in healthy donors (dated 2017 in TCRdb). Libraries came from the immunoSEQ multiplex PCR assay. For the multiplex PCR, a mixture combining 60 forward primers for TCR Vbeta segments and 13 reverse primers for TCR Jbeta segments was used. TCRdb holds this immuneACCESS table with in-frame rearrangements only. Some clones are missing; in checked studies, unresolved V genes explain under half, and the rest has no known cause. Present in this sample are about 170,000 clones, 65% to 75% of which were seen just once. The ten largest clones add up to roughly 1.6% of the sample. The material sequenced was PBMCs. These receptors all come from a girl under 18 in good health and CMV-seronegative.

V usage is TRBV7-9 and J usage is TRBJ2-1; 8 bases are a match to TRBD2. The CDR3 sequence is 14 residues long. CDR1 SEHNR and CDR2 FQNEAQ come from the germline V gene (reference sequence). J was trimmed by 6 bases and V by 2 bases; bases with no gene match: 3. Here the CDR3 reads CASSLSRGGNEQFF. The CDR3 DNA is TGTGCCAGCAGCTTAAGTCGGGGGGGCAATGAGCAGTTCTTC.

This clone has just a few counts. The chain couples TRBV10-2 to TRBJ1-4; a possible D gene is TRBD1 (6 bases). Trimming removed 3 bases at V and 8 bases at J, with 13 bases between. The CDR3 spans 14 residues. The V gene's germline CDR1 is WSHSY and CDR2 SAAADI. CDR3 bases: TGCGCCAGCAGTGACGAGGACAGTTTCGAAAAACTGTTTTTT. Protein sequence: CASSDEDSFEKLFF.

The chain employs TRBV19 and TRBJ1-2; D is unclear. The CDR3 is made up of 15 amino acids. V was pared by 8 bases and J by 4 bases, with 20 bases between. CDR1 is LNHDA and CDR2 is SQIVND in the germline V gene (reference sequence). The CDR3 sequence: CASGRESPIPYGYTF. CDR3 bases: TGTGCCAGTGGGAGGGAGAGCCCGATTCCCTATGGCTACACCTTC.

This chain joins TRBV9 and TRBJ2-2, with 12 bases identical to TRBD2. V trimming: 0 bases; J trimming: 5 bases; junction bases outside the gene matches: 2. Germline assignment: CDR1 SGDLS and CDR2 YYNGEE. The CDR3 has 16 residues. The CDR3 is CASSVGLAGDTGELFF. The CDR3 nucleotides are TGTGCCAGCAGCGTAGGACTAGCGGGGGATACCGGGGAGCTGTTTTTT.

In its sample, this clone was seen a few times. This rearrangement joins TRBV19 to TRBJ1-5; 9 positions agree with TRBD1. With 7 bases clipped from V and 6 bases from J, the junction kept 7 bases outside the gene matches. Per germline, CDR1 LNHDA and CDR2 SQIVND (reference sequence). This CDR3 comprises 14 residues. CDR3 in amino acids: CASKRGQGRQPQHF. The CDR3 DNA reads TGTGCCAGTAAGAGAGGACAGGGGCGTCAGCCCCAGCATTTT.

The chain links TRBV4-1 to TRBJ1-1; 9 bases are a match to TRBD1. The length of the CDR3 is 16 residues. The V gene end was trimmed by 2 bases and the J gene end by 1 base; junction bases not matched to a gene: 5. Germline CDR1 reads MGHRA; CDR2 reads YSYEKL. DNA for the CDR3: TGCGCCAGCAGCCAACAAACAGGGGGCGCGAACACTGAAGCTTTCTTT. Translating gives CASSQQTGGANTEAFF.

This clone was observed once. The junction and the germline gene differ at one end; a read error may be behind it. The chain couples TRBV6-6 to TRBJ2-7; no clear D gene. The CDR3 sequence is 14 residues long. From germline, CDR1 is MNHNY and CDR2 SVGAGI (reference sequence). CDR3 sequence (DNA): TGTGCCAGCATTTACACGCTAAGCTCCTACGAGCAGTACTTC. Its translation: CASIYTLSSYEQYF.

The J gene is TRBJ1-6, the V gene TRBV5-1, with 10 bases fitting TRBD1. Trimming at V came to 0 bases and at J to 9 bases, leaving 3 bases not matched to a gene. This CDR3 is 15 amino acids long. Looked up from germline, CDR1 is SGHRS and CDR2 is YFSETQ. The chain's CDR3 is CASSLAGQGRSPLHF. CDR3 nucleotides: TGCGCCAGCAGCTTGGCGGGACAGGGGCGTTCACCCCTCCACTTT.

This chain uses TRBV10-3 with TRBJ2-4; the D gene is possibly TRBD1 (5 bases). V lost 10 bases to trimming and J lost 5 bases, with 15 bases between them. This CDR3 is built from 13 residues. Germline-derived CDR1 and CDR2 are ENHRY and SYGVKD. The CDR3 reads CATLDRPENIQYF. The CDR3 coding sequence is TGTGCCACCCTTGACAGACCCGAAAACATTCAGTACTTC.

The chain recombines TRBV15 with TRBJ2-2; 16 positions agree with TRBD2. CDR3 size: 21 residues. Germline trimming cut 8 bases from V and 0 bases from J; bases unmatched to any gene: 15. Germline CDR1 LNHNV, CDR2 YYDKDF (reference sequence). CDR3 coding DNA: TGTGCCACCCACGGGGGACTAGCGGGGGGGAAAGCCCCTTCGAACACCGGGGAGCTGTTTTTT. Protein product: CATHGGLAGGKAPSNTGELFF.

The V call is TRBV2, the J call TRBJ2-7; 11 nucleotides line up with TRBD2. This CDR3 has 17 amino acids. The V gene end was trimmed by 2 bases and the J gene end by 0 bases; junction bases not matched to a gene: 6. CDR1 and CDR2 (germline): SNHLY, FYNNEI. The CDR3: CASSELAGGLSSYEQYF. The CDR3 nucleotides are TGTGCCAGCAGTGAACTAGCGGGGGGCCTAAGCTCCTACGAGCAGTACTTC.

The CDR3 sequence: CATSSIMNTEAFF. In nucleotides, the CDR3 is TGTGCCACCTCAAGCATCATGAACACTGAAGCTTTCTTT. The chain is built from TRBV19 and TRBJ1-1; unclear D gene. The CDR3 is made up of 13 amino acids. Germline CDR1 reads LNHDA; CDR2 reads SQIVND (reference sequence). V gave up 10 bases and J gave up 0 bases, with 12 bases separating them.

This sequence joins TRBV5-1 and TRBJ1-3; D is unresolved. The V end lost 4 bases, the J end lost 0 bases, and 8 bases lay between the germline ends. Per the germline V gene, CDR1 is SGHRS and CDR2 is YFSETQ. This CDR3 is built from 14 residues. The CDR3 nucleotides are TGCGCCAGCAGCCCCGGGGTCTCTGGAAACACCATATATTTT. Amino acid sequence: CASSPGVSGNTIYF.

This clone was observed once. This rearrangement joins TRBV5-1 to TRBJ2-7; D unresolved. CDR3 size: 14 residues. Per germline, CDR1 SGHRS and CDR2 YFSETQ. The V end was cut by 4 bases, the J end by 0 bases, with 11 bases between. CDR3 nucleotide sequence: TGCGCCAGCAGCCGCTCCAGTTCCTCCTACGAGCAGTACTTC. It is translated as CASSRSSSSYEQYF.

This clone was observed a handful of times. The chain carries TRBV9 and TRBJ2-7; 9 nucleotides align to TRBD1. The CDR3 is 14 amino acids. CDR1 is SGDLS and CDR2 is YYNGEE in the germline V gene. V shed 0 bases, J shed 3 bases, and the junction held 1 base outside the gene matches. In nucleotides, the CDR3 is TGTGCCAGCAGCGTAGGACAGGGGGACTACGAGCAGTACTTC. Translation: CASSVGQGDYEQYF.

This clone appeared a single time. The chain links TRBV4-1 to TRBJ1-5; D possibly corresponds to TRBD1 (5 bases). The CDR3 has 16 amino acids. V lost 0 bases and J lost 7, with 16 bases in between. Germline loops: CDR1 MGHRA, CDR2 YSYEKL. CDR3 sequence reads: CASSQEGWGVEQPQHF. CDR3 DNA sequence: TGCGCCAGCAGCCAAGAGGGGTGGGGCGTTGAACAGCCCCAGCATTTT.

The V and J genes are TRBV6-5 and TRBJ1-1, with 7 bases aligning to TRBD1. The CDR3 has 12 residues. Germline values: CDR1 MNHEY, CDR2 SVGAGI. V was pared by 5 bases and J by 5 bases, with 2 bases of the junction left unmatched. The DNA of the CDR3 is TGTGCCAGCAGTCCGACAGGGACTGAAGCTTTCTTT. It encodes CASSPTGTEAFF.

This chain uses TRBV19 with TRBJ2-5, with D possibly being TRBD2 (6 bases). Trimming stripped 1 base from V and 7 bases from J, with 13 bases between. The CDR3 length is 14 residues. Germline values: CDR1 LNHDA, CDR2 SQIVND (reference sequence). Here the CDR3 reads CASSIGPKGGTQYF. In nucleotides, the CDR3 is TGTGCCAGTAGTATAGGGCCGAAGGGAGGGACCCAGTACTTC.

A word on this clone: Given the absence of the conserved phenylalanine or tryptophan at the CDR3 end, a read error is likely. No DNA is shown, since the ends of the CDR3 on it are uncertain; the CDR3 is the one TCRdb lists. The rearrangement links TRBV29-1 to TRBJ1-2; the table calls TRBD1, which could not be checked here. Inclusive of both ends, the CDR3 amounts to 8 amino acids. Germline V CDR1 and CDR2: SQVTM, ANQGSEA. The CDR3 sequence is CSVPQGSL.

The chain is built from TRBV11-1 and TRBJ2-7, with 7 positions matching TRBD1. The CDR3 spans 14 residues. The V gene end was trimmed by 1 base and the J gene end by 5 bases; junction bases not matched to a gene: 5. The germline V gene encodes CDR1 SGHAT and CDR2 FQDESV (reference sequence). The CDR3 region is CASSLEVGGHEQYF. The CDR3 nucleotides read TGTGCCAGCAGCTTAGAGGTAGGGGGCCACGAGCAGTACTTC.

The J gene is TRBJ1-2, the V gene TRBV5-3; 10 bases align to TRBD1. TRBV5-3 is sorted into the ORF group, with uncertain function. The CDR3 contains 15 residues. With V trimmed by 4 bases and J by 2 bases, 5 bases remained unmatched. As DNA, the CDR3 is TGTGCCAGAAGCCCAGAGGGACAGGGGAACTATGGCTACACCTTC. This encodes CARSPEGQGNYGYTF.